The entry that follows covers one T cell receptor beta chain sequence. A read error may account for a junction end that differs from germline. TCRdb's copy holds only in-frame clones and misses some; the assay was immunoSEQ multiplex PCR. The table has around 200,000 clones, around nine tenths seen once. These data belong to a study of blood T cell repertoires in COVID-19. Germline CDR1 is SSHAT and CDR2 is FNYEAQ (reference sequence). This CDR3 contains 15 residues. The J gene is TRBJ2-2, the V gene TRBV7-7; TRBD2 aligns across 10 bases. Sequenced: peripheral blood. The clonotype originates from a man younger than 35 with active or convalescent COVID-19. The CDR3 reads CASSSSGSGTGELFF. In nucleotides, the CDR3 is TGTGCTAGCAGCTCTAGCGGGAGTGGCACCGGGGAGCTGTTTTTT.